A selection of T cell receptor beta chains follows, all from one sample in a study of control samples from healthy donors and cancer patients. Assay used: immunoSEQ multiplex PCR; TCRdb lists only in-frame clones, some missing. The sample holds roughly 98,000 clones, around 80% seen once. The sequencing sample was made of blood. These receptors originate from a woman aged 60-70 years in good health. CDR3s include the opening cysteine and the closing phenylalanine or tryptophan. The D gene is left open where the match is weak.

v_call d_call cdr3_aa
TRBV19 - CATTDPVEGGELFF
TRBV7-5 - CARSLVLAGALRRTDEQFF
TRBV7-2 - CASSLLETQYF
TRBV3-1/TRBV3-2 - CASSPQGYYGYTF
TRBV6-6 TRBD1 CASSQGGTGSPLHF
TRBV4-1 TRBD2 CASSQRRLAGGKNEQFF
TRBV2 - CASILSGANQETQYF
TRBV7-7 - CASSLAGPQETQYF
TRBV20-1 TRBD2 CSASRAGGVDNEQFF
TRBV11-2 - CASSLAAGIPYEQYF
TRBV24-1 - CATSDRGAQHF
TRBV6-2/TRBV6-3 - CASSYSEPQTSYEQYF
TRBV28 - CASSLPQTAPAF
TRBV19 TRBD1 CASNRGGNTEAFF
TRBV7-2 TRBD1 CASSSQGANYNEQFF
TRBV11-2 - CASSFARRYEQYF
TRBV9 TRBD2 CASSAEGLAGEQFF
TRBV7-5 - CAKKKRGGREGLRGPNEQFF
TRBV12-3/TRBV12-4 - CASSDRVSYEQYF
TRBV12-3/TRBV12-4 - CASTLETGSPLHF
TRBV24-1 - CATSDTADNSYEQYF
TRBV15 TRBD1 CATSREWTGGEKLFF
TRBV29-1 - CSVAGRARETQYF
TRBV10-1 - CASSASRAFF
TRBV21-1 - CARWAFGAFF
TRBV28 - CASDGGAQTEAFF
TRBV11-2 - CASSQQVGEQFF
TRBV5-1 - CASSLGAETQYF
TRBV27 TRBD2 CASRKAGVSYEQYF
TRBV6-6 - CASSYRGAAEGNEQFF
TRBV7-9 TRBD1 CASSSGQAGGDTQYF
TRBV3-1/TRBV3-2 - CASSYQDTQYF
TRBV28 - CASSPEGPYEQYF
TRBV19 - CASSRAYSDTQYF
TRBV20-1 - CSASLGLAKNIQYF
TRBV9 - CASSLGTDNSPLHF
TRBV7-9 - CASSLEGPAEAFF
TRBV3-1/TRBV3-2 - CASSHGRAPNNEQFF
TRBV5-4 TRBD1 CASSLPQGNVYEQYF
TRBV27 - CASSVLTGPYNEQFF
TRBV6-5 - CASRPDGNYGYTF
TRBV5-1 - CASSLDEATQYF
TRBV7-2 TRBD2 CASSSYLRRGGNEQFF
TRBV9 - CASSVNPTSPLGYGYTF
TRBV28 TRBD1 CASSRPGQGGGYTF
TRBV18 TRBD1 CASSPGTGGPNEKLFF
TRBV19 - CASSNGGNTGELFF
TRBV5-6 TRBD2 CASSFRLGLAGPSYNEQFF